This T cell receptor beta chain was identified in a study of CD8 T cells in Susac syndrome. RNA totalling about 0.5 to 1 ug underwent reverse transcription with random hexamers. Multiplex PCR with immunoSEQ amplified the TCR beta CDR3 across 54 Vbeta and 13 Jbeta. TCRdb re-called the immunoSEQ multiplex PCR reads through MiXCR, storing one row per CDR3 protein. The repertoire holds 70,000 to 95,000 distinct CDR3 sequences, with over 85% as singletons. V lost 2 bases and J 1 base, leaving 7 bases between the germline ends. This CDR3 is built from 13 residues. Germline V gene sequence: CDR1 GTSNPN, CDR2 SVGIG (reference sequence).

Material for sequencing was CD8+ T cells from PBMCs. This clonotype was sampled from a human donor with Susac syndrome. The V gene is TRBV30, the J gene TRBJ2-3; D gene uncertain. CDR3 loop: CAWSPGGTDTQYF. Here the CDR3 DNA reads TGTGCCTGGAGTCCTGGGGGCACAGATACGCAGTATTTT. Supplemented by reference TRBV30 and TRBJ2-3, the full variable domain reads SQTIHQWPATLVQPVGSPLSLECTVEGTSNPNLYWYRQAAGRGLQLLFYSVGIGQISSEVPQNLSASRPQDRQFILSSKKLLLSDSGFYLCAWSPGGTDTQYFGPGTRLTVL.